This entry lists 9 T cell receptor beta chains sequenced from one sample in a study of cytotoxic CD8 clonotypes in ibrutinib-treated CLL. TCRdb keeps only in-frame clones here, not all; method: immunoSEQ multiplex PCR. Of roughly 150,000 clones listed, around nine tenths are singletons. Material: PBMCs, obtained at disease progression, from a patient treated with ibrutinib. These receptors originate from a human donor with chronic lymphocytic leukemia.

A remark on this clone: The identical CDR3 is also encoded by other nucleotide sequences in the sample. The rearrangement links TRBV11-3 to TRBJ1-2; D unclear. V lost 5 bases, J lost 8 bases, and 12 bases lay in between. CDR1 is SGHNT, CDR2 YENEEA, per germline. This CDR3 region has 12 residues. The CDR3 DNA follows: TGTGCCAGCAGCCCCACGGGTCGGGGCTACACCTTC. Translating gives CASSPTGRGYTF.

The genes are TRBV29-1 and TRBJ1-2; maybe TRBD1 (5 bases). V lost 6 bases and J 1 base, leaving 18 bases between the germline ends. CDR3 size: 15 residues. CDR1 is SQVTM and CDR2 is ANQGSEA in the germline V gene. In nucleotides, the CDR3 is TGCAGCGTAAATGGCGGGCAGGGCCTTAACTATGGCTACACCTTC. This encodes CSVNGGQGLNYGYTF. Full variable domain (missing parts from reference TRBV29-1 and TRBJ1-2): SAVISQKPSRDICQRGTSLTIQCQVDSQVTMMFWYRQQPGQSLTLIATANQGSEATYESGFVIDKFPISRPNLTFSTLTVSNMSPEDSSIYLCSVNGGQGLNYGYTFGSGTRLTVV.

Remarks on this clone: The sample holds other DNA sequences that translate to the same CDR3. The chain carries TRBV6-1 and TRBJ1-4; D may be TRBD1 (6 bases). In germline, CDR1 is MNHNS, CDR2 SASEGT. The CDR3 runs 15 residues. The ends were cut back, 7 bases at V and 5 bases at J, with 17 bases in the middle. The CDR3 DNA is TGTGCCAGCACCCCCACAGGGTCGCCCAATGAAAAACTGTTTTTT. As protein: CASTPTGSPNEKLFF.

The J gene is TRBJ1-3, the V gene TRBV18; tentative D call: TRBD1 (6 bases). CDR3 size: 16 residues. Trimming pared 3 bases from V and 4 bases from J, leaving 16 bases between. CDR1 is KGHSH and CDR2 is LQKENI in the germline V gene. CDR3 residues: CASSPVTGSDGNTIYF. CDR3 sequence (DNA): TGTGCCAGCTCACCCGTTACAGGGAGTGACGGAAACACCATATATTTT.

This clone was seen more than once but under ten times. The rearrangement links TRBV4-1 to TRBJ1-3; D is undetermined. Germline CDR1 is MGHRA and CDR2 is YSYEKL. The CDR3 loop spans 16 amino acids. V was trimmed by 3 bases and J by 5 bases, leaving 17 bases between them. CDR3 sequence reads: CASSHDRSLIRNTIYF. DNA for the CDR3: TGCGCCAGCAGCCACGACCGCAGTTTGATAAGAAACACCATATATTTT.

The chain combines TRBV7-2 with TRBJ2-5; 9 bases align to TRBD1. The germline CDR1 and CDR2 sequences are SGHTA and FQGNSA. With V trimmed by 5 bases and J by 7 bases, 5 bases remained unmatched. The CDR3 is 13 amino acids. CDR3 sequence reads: CASSQDRGRTQYF. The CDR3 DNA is TGTGCCAGCAGCCAGGACAGGGGACGGACCCAGTACTTC.

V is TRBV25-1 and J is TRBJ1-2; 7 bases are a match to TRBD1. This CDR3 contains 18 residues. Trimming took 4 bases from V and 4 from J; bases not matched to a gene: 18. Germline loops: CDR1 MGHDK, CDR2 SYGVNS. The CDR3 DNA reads TGTGCCAGCAGTGGATCCCCAAGGGGGCGTCTTCTTGTCTATGGCTACACCTTC. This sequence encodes CASSGSPRGRLLVYGYTF.

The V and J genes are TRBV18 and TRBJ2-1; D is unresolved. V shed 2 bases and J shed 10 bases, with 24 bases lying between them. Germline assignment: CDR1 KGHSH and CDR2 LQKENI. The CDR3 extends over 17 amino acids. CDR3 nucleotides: TGTGCCAGCTCACCAGGAGAAGACGCCCGATTCTACGGGGAGCAGTTCTTC. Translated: CASSPGEDARFYGEQFF.

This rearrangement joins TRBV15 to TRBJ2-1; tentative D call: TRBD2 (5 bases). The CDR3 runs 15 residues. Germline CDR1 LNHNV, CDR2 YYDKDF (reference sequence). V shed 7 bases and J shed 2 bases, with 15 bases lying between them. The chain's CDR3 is CATTVSGETYNEQFF. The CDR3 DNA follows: TGTGCCACCACTGTCTCTGGGGAGACCTACAATGAGCAGTTCTTC.